This section outlines one T cell receptor (beta chain) sequence together with its context. The data were obtained in a study of CD8+ T cells in alopecia areata. Study-wide background: Those patients who were treated received oral tofacitinib, which was given at 5 to 10 mg twice daily for moderate-to-severe alopecia areata.

Trimming removed 2 bases from V and 3 bases from J, with 12 bases in between. Germline V gene data show CDR1 as KGHSH and CDR2 as LQKENI. The CDR3 is 15 residues long. Specimens obtained from alopecia areata patients comprised lesional scalp punch biopsies and peripheral blood. Once RNA had been extracted, it was reverse transcribed into cDNA to act as the sequencing template. TCRdb keeps only in-frame clones here, not all; method: immunoSEQ multiplex PCR. The table shows approximately 13,000 clones, with 45% to 60% occurring only once. Specimen: skin, collected at week 0. This chain joins TRBV18 and TRBJ2-3; D gene uncertain. This receptor was taken from a human donor with alopecia areata. This chain's CDR3 is CASSPAQTETDTQYF. The CDR3 DNA sequence: TGTGCCAGCTCACCAGCTCAGACCGAAACAGATACGCAGTATTTT.